This T cell receptor (beta chain) comes out of a study of tumor and adjacent non-tumor tissue in lung cancer. Study outcomes and limitations: Shorter survival was associated with higher TCR diversity in tumors.

Concerning this clonotype: What it recognizes is unknown. One end of the junction fails to match germline, which may point to a read error.

No cell sorting was done before RNA was extracted from the tissue. This non-tumor lung sample came from over 3 cm beyond the tumor edge. Newly diagnosed lung cancer patients had thoracic surgery in China, August–late 2014, without prior chemotherapy. The CDR3 is made up of 16 amino acids. Germline-derived CDR1 and CDR2 are SGHNT and YYREEE (reference sequence). The library came from three nested PCR rounds adapted from ARM-PCR protocols. Using its own MiXCR run on the multiplex PCR reads, TCRdb lists one record per CDR3 protein. The sample has some 100,000 distinct CDR3 sequences, about 60% seen once.

The receptor was isolated from a man in his thirties or forties with non-small cell lung cancer. V gene TRBV5-4 combines with J gene TRBJ2-3, with TRBD2 matching 13 bases. The sequencing sample was made of distant non-tumor lung tissue. The DNA for the CDR3 is TGTGCCAGCAGCTCCCGACTAGCGGGGGGCACAGATACGCGGTATTTT. Translation gives CASSSRLAGGTDTRYF.